Sequencing of this T cell receptor beta chain was carried out in a study of Ad26.COV2.S vaccination and SARS-CoV-2 variants. Notes on the study in general: Total T cell responses may have been underestimated by the TCR breadth and depth analyses. People who got the vaccine had more spike-specific TCR breadth than people who got placebo.

This table comes from immunoSEQ multiplex PCR, and its TCRdb copy is limited to in-frame clones, with some not included. The table includes 200,000 to 250,000 clones, more than 75% detected once. A note on this clone: Its antigen is not identified.

Treatment denoted: roughly 18 received Ad26.COV2.S at low or high dose, single or two shots; about five received placebo; per-sample allocation not given. Repertoires come from day 63 after the first vaccine or placebo injection. Spike of the Wuhan-strain SARS-CoV-2 was expressed by an Ad26 vector, which formed the vaccine. Deletions cut 1 base from V and 10 bases from J, with 21 bases between. CDR3 length: 16 amino acids. From germline, CDR1 is MGHDK and CDR2 SYGVNS. The chain uses TRBV25-1 and TRBJ2-3; D gene unclear. The source was peripheral blood, collected in a trial of Ad26.COV2.S vaccine versus placebo. This sequence was found in a person between 18 and 60 years old who received the Ad26.COV2.S COVID-19 vaccine or a placebo. The CDR3 DNA reads TGTGCCAGCAGTGAATCTACGGCGTCCCCCGGTCGGCCGCAGTATTTT. It specifies CASSESTASPGRPQYF.